The 2 T cell receptor beta chains below were found in one sample sequenced in a study of blood T cell repertoires in COVID-19. Assay used: immunoSEQ multiplex PCR; TCRdb lists only in-frame clones, some missing. The table has tens of thousands of clones, roughly 88% seen once. Material: peripheral blood. The receptor source for this set is a man between 70 and 80 years old with acute or convalescent COVID-19.

For the CDR3, the DNA is TGTGCCAGCAGCCGAGGGCGCGCAGCCTCCGCTTTCTTT. It specifies CASSRGRAASAFF. The chain couples TRBV27 to TRBJ1-1; D remains unclear. The CDR3 runs to 13 residues. Trimming removed 6 bases from V and 11 bases from J, with 19 bases in between. Germline lookup yields CDR1 MNHEY and CDR2 SMNVEV (reference sequence).

This clone turned up a few times. CDR3 bases: TGTGCCAGCAGTTTAACGTTCCAGGTTACCTCCTATAATTCACCCCTCCACTTT. As protein: CASSLTFQVTSYNSPLHF. This chain joins TRBV27 and TRBJ1-6; D is unresolved. This CDR3 is built from 18 residues. V was cut by 2 bases and J by 0 bases, with 14 bases left in between. CDR1 and CDR2 from the germline V gene are MNHEY and SMNVEV (reference sequence).